A single sample gave rise to the 4 T cell receptor beta chains below, sequenced in a study of TIL therapy for anti-PD-1-resistant metastatic lung cancer. Indicated time point: pre-treatment sample, taken before nivolumab and TIL therapy. The libraries were made with immunoSEQ v3. Method: immunoSEQ multiplex PCR; TCRdb's copy keeps in-frame clones and lacks some. The repertoire holds 45,000 to 60,000 clones, with 65% to 80% as singletons. Here the sequenced sample was blood, taken at baseline. These receptors originate from a woman between 25 and 80 years old with non-small cell lung cancer.

This chain connects TRBV5-1 to TRBJ2-5, with 10 bases identical to TRBD2. After removal of 0 bases from V and 5 bases from J, the junction contained 10 bases not matched to a gene. Germline assignment: CDR1 SGHRS and CDR2 YFSETQ. The CDR3 has 17 residues. CDR3 region: CASSLAPSGGARETQYF. In DNA form, the CDR3 reads TGCGCCAGCAGCTTGGCCCCGAGCGGGGGGGCCCGGGAGACCCAGTACTTC.

This clone was seen a single time. The rearrangement links TRBV4-1 to TRBJ2-3; 9 bases match TRBD2. CDR1 is MGHRA, CDR2 YSYEKL, per germline. CDR3 length equals 16 residues. Unmatched junction bases numbered 6, after V lost 4 bases and J lost 1 base. In nucleotides, the CDR3 is TGCGCCAGCAGCCCCCTAGGCGGGGGGGGCACAGATACGCAGTATTTT. It codes for CASSPLGGGGTDTQYF.

The chain joins TRBV5-1 to TRBJ2-1; D gene ambiguous. V was trimmed by 5 bases and J by 0 bases, leaving 9 bases between them. CDR3 size: 14 residues. CDR1 is SGHRS and CDR2 is YFSETQ in the germline V gene. DNA for the CDR3: TGCGCCAGCAGTTTTGACTCCTCCTACAATGAGCAGTTCTTC. Amino acids: CASSFDSSYNEQFF.

This rearrangement joins TRBV11-2 to TRBJ2-2, with D perhaps matching TRBD2 (5 bases). CDR3 length: 15 residues. Between the trimmed V and J ends, which lost 2 bases and 6 bases, there was a span of 13 bases. Looked up from germline, CDR1 is SGHAT and CDR2 is FQNNGV. The CDR3 protein is CASSLFERAPGELFF. CDR3 coding DNA: TGTGCCAGCAGCTTATTCGAGAGGGCGCCCGGGGAGCTGTTTTTT.